This T cell receptor beta chain was identified in a study of cytomegalovirus exposure and HLA in healthy donors. In the PCR, 60 Vbeta and 13 Jbeta primers were used. Measured with immunoSEQ multiplex PCR; TCRdb has only the in-frame clones, and not every one. The sample lists more than 150,000 clones; more than 60% were seen once. From germline, CDR1 is MGHDK and CDR2 SYGVNS. CDR3 length: 14 amino acids. J is TRBJ2-1 and V is TRBV25-1, with 11 positions matching TRBD1. The specimen sequenced was PBMCs. The receptor's source is a man aged 18 to 29 in good health and CMV-seronegative. This chain's CDR3 is CAISGTGGYNEQFF. CDR3 bases: TGTGCTATTTCCGGGACAGGGGGCTACAATGAGCAGTTCTTC.